This is a list of T cell receptor beta chains from one sample in a study of blood T cells in healthy people across ages. TCRdb re-called the 5' RACE reads with MiXCR, one entry per CDR3 protein. The data show 600,000 or so distinct CDR3 sequences, more than 45% seen once. Sequencing was performed on blood. These receptors were collected from an elderly man in good health. Both conserved end residues are part of each CDR3. The D gene is left open where the match is weak. Part of the rows lack a size; the others show once, few, many or a class for expanded clones.

cdr3_aa cdr3_nt j_call clone_size d_call v_call
CASSPGTEGNFNYGYTF TGCGCCAGCAGCCCGGGGACAGAGGGAAATTTCAACTATGGCTACACCTTC TRBJ1-2 few TRBD1 TRBV5-1
CASSLTSSGESYEQYF TGTGCCAGCAGCCTCACTTCCAGCGGGGAGTCCTACGAGCAGTACTTC TRBJ2-7 . TRBD2 TRBV3-1
CASSLAAGGGETQYF TGTGCCAGCAGCTTAGCCGCGGGAGGGGGCGAGACCCAGTACTTC TRBJ2-5 . TRBD2 TRBV7-6
CASSRTVGSPIGATQYF TGTGCCAGCAGTAGGACAGTTGGGTCGCCAATCGGAGCTACGCAGTATTTT TRBJ2-3 . . TRBV5-4
CASRRTDHNTEAFF TGTGCCAGCAGGAGGACAGATCACAACACTGAAGCTTTCTTT TRBJ1-1 many . TRBV6-6
CASQTGFGSYEQYF TGTGCCAGTCAAACAGGGTTCGGGTCCTACGAGCAGTACTTC TRBJ2-7 . . TRBV6-1
CATSDRRDRGVSNQPQHF TGTGCCACCAGTGATAGGAGGGACAGGGGAGTGTCCAATCAGCCCCAGCATTTT TRBJ1-5 . TRBD1 TRBV24-1
CASANSRGTGFANEKLFF TGTGCCAGCGCTAACTCCAGAGGGACAGGGTTTGCTAATGAAAAACTGTTTTTT TRBJ1-4 . TRBD1 TRBV28
CSASRGFGNQPQHF TGCAGTGCCTCACGGGGGTTCGGCAATCAGCCCCAGCATTTT TRBJ1-5 . . TRBV20-1
CASSLAGLNYNEQFF TGTGCCAGCAGTTTAGCGGGGCTGAACTACAATGAGCAGTTCTTC TRBJ2-1 many TRBD2 TRBV6-5
CASSLASPSAMYEQYF TGTGCCAGCAGCTTAGCTTCCCCTAGCGCGATGTACGAGCAGTACTTC TRBJ2-7 few . TRBV7-2
CASSFQAGPETQYF TGTGCCAGCAGCTTTCAGGCAGGGCCAGAGACCCAGTACTTC TRBJ2-5 . . TRBV7-2
CASRRTSVAGETQYF TGTGCCAGCAGACGTACTAGCGTAGCCGGAGAGACCCAGTACTTC TRBJ2-5 . TRBD2 TRBV5-5
CASSQASGARYEQYF TGCGCCAGCAGCCAAGCATCAGGGGCGCGTTACGAGCAGTACTTC TRBJ2-7 . . TRBV4-3
CSALDRGNNQPQHF TGCAGTGCCCTTGACAGGGGCAATAATCAGCCCCAGCATTTT TRBJ1-5 few TRBD1 TRBV20-1
CSARSGGGVTDTQYF TGCAGTGCTAGAAGTGGCGGGGGTGTCACAGATACGCAGTATTTT TRBJ2-3 . TRBD2 TRBV20-1
CSASGYSRAANTGELFF TGCAGTGCGTCGGGCTATAGTCGTGCTGCGAACACCGGGGAGCTGTTTTTT TRBJ2-2 . . TRBV20-1
CASSVRTGESEQFF TGTGCCAGCAGTGTCCGGACGGGAGAGTCTGAGCAGTTCTTC TRBJ2-1 . . TRBV2
CASSLGRGKAFF TGTGCCAGCAGCTTGGGACGGGGGAAAGCTTTCTTT TRBJ1-1 . . TRBV5-8
CSAREAANTGELFF TGCAGTGCTAGAGAGGCCGCGAACACCGGGGAGCTGTTTTTT TRBJ2-2 . . TRBV20-1
CASRAAGGFDEQYF TGTGCCAGCAGGGCGGCAGGGGGTTTCGACGAGCAGTACTTC TRBJ2-7 many TRBD1 TRBV6-5
CASSSPGDPLVWETQYF TGTGCCAGCAGCTCCCCAGGGGATCCCCTAGTATGGGAGACGCAGTATTTT TRBJ2-3 . . TRBV9
CSAQRGSTDTQYF TGCAGTGCCCAGAGGGGTAGCACAGATACGCAGTATTTT TRBJ2-3 . . TRBV20-1
CAWSTTDTQYF TGTGCCTGGAGCACCACAGATACGCAGTATTTT TRBJ2-3 . . TRBV30
CAGSVAGHQPQHF TGTGCCGGCAGCGTGGCAGGGCATCAGCCCCAGCATTTT TRBJ1-5 . . TRBV7-2
CSAQGSNEQFF TGCAGTGCTCAGGGGTCCAATGAGCAGTTCTTC TRBJ2-1 few . TRBV20-1
CASSLGRTGNTEAFF TGCGCCAGCAGCTTGGGTCGAACAGGGAACACTGAAGCTTTCTTT TRBJ1-1 . . TRBV5-1
CASSGAERGGYNEQFF TGTGCCAGCAGCGGGGCGGAGCGGGGGGGGTACAATGAGCAGTTCTTC TRBJ2-1 . TRBD2 TRBV7-2